These 7 T cell receptor beta chains were all obtained from the same sample, sequenced in a study of T cells in Graves' hyperthyroidism and ophthalmopathy. Authors of the study amplified TCR beta CDR3 regions from RNA transcripts. RT-PCR in the first round (using the HTBI primer set) targeted the TCR CDR3. TCRdb reanalysed the multiplex PCR reads using MiXCR and keeps one entry per CDR3 protein. Of 300,000 to 400,000 distinct CDR3 sequences in the sample, about 15% were seen once. The sample taken for sequencing was blood. These receptors were collected from a woman aged 55 to 70 with Graves' hyperthyroidism.

In this sample, this clonotype turned up a few times. The rearrangement joins TRBV24-1 to TRBJ2-2; the match to TRBD2 covers 7 bases. The CDR3 spans 18 residues. CDR1 is KGHDR and CDR2 is SFDVKD in the germline V gene. V shed 2 bases and J 0 bases; nucleotides not matched to a gene: 8. The CDR3 DNA reads as TGTGCCACCAGTGATTACCGGGACTACCGCTCGAACACCGGGGAGCTGTTTTTT. This codes for CATSDYRDYRSNTGELFF.

This clonotype appeared many times. The rearrangement links TRBV6-1 to TRBJ2-7, with TRBD1 matching over 11 bases. Germline CDR1 is MNHNS and CDR2 is SASEGT. This CDR3 contains 13 residues. The trim removed 7 bases at V and 3 bases at J, leaving 2 bases unmatched. The chain's CDR3 is CASTGTGGYEQYF. For the CDR3, the DNA is TGTGCCAGCACCGGGACAGGGGGCTACGAGCAGTACTTC.

This clonotype was found a few times. This chain joins TRBV6-7 and TRBJ1-3, with D uncertain. TRBV6-7 is sorted into the ORF group, with uncertain function. The V end was cut by 1 base, the J end by 8 bases, with 15 bases between. CDR3 length equals 15 residues. The CDR3 DNA reads TGTGCCAGCAGTTACTTCGGGCCCCTCTCGGACACCATATATTTT. This codes for CASSYFGPLSDTIYF.

The table lists this clonotype with many counts. This rearrangement joins TRBV10-1 to TRBJ2-3; D gene ambiguous. The CDR3 spans 13 residues. The V and J ends lost 5 bases and 3 bases respectively, with 9 bases between them. CDR1 is WNHNN, CDR2 SYGVQD, per germline (reference sequence). CDR3 bases: TGCGCCAGCAGTAAATTAGAAACAGATACGCAGTATTTT. Its translation is CASSKLETDTQYF.

This clonotype was observed many times. The chain uses TRBV28 and TRBJ1-2; D gene uncertain. From germline, CDR1 is MDHEN and CDR2 SYDVKM. This CDR3 region has 12 residues. With 6 bases removed from V and 2 bases from J, the gap between germline ends came to 7 bases. CDR3 protein: CASSRVNYGYTF. For the CDR3, the DNA is TGTGCCAGCAGCCGCGTCAACTATGGCTACACCTTC.

This clonotype occurred a few times. V and J are TRBV12-3 or TRBV12-4 and TRBJ2-1; D is possibly TRBD2 (5 bases). This CDR3 has 12 residues. The V end was cut by 2 bases, the J end by 13 bases, with 12 bases between. CDR3 DNA sequence: TGTGCCAGCAGTTTACCCCTAGCCAACCAGTTCTTC. Translated, it gives CASSLPLANQFF.

This chain joins TRBV7-9 and TRBJ2-1; TRBD1 matches at 7 bases. Trimming cost V 8 bases and J 6 bases; bases outside gene matches: 22. Germline V CDR1 and CDR2: SEHNR, FQNEAQ (reference sequence). This CDR3 contains 18 residues. CDR3 protein: CASRRGSRDQFGANEQFF. CDR3 in DNA: TGTGCCAGCCGCAGGGGGAGCCGGGACCAGTTTGGGGCCAATGAGCAGTTCTTC.